Listed below are T cell receptor beta chains from one sample, sequenced in a study of cytomegalovirus exposure and HLA in healthy donors. Libraries were prepared by immunoSEQ multiplex PCR; TCRdb keeps only in-frame clonotypes and omits some of them. The sample yields 100,000 to 150,000 clones, 85% to 90% seen once. The sample consisted of PBMCs. The receptors derive from a woman aged 18-35 years in good health and CMV-seronegative. Both conserved end residues are part of each CDR3. The D gene is left open where the match is weak. Rows may omit the clone size; those that give it use once, few, many or a size class.

j_call clone_size v_call d_call cdr3_nt cdr3_aa
TRBJ1-4 NA TRBV6-6 TRBD1 TGTGCCAGCAGTTACAGGGGACAGACACTGTTTTTT CASSYRGQTLFF
TRBJ2-1 once TRBV11-3 TRBD1 TGTGCCAGCAGCGCCGGACAGGGAACCTACAATGAGCAGTTCTTC CASSAGQGTYNEQFF
TRBJ2-7 NA TRBV21-1 NA TGTGCCAGCAGCAACCGGGACATCTTCGAGCAGTACTTC CASSNRDIFEQYF
TRBJ1-4 NA TRBV6-1 TRBD1 TGTGCCAGCAGGACAGGGGGCGCTCGGGAAAAACTGTTTTTT CASRTGGAREKLFF
TRBJ1-6 NA TRBV5-6 TRBD1 TGTGCCAGCAGCTCATTGGACAGGGGGCAAGGTTCACCCCTCCACTTT CASSSLDRGQGSPLHF
TRBJ1-1 NA TRBV18 NA TGTGCCAGCTCCTCGGACAGCGCGAGCACTGAAGCTTTCTTT CASSSDSASTEAFF
TRBJ2-1 NA TRBV5-4 TRBD1 TGTGCCAGCAGCCTGGGGGACAGCGGATACAATGAGCAGTTCTTC CASSLGDSGYNEQFF
TRBJ1-2 NA TRBV7-9 NA TGTGCCAGCAGCACCGAGTGGGGGATGGGGGGTCATGGCTACACCTTC CASSTEWGMGGHGYTF
TRBJ1-1 once TRBV5-4 NA TGTGCCAGCAGCAACCGGGACTCGCCCGCGGAAGCTTTCTTT CASSNRDSPAEAFF
TRBJ1-1 NA TRBV19 TRBD1 TGTGCCAGTTCGAGGACAGGAACTGAAGCTTTCTTT CASSRTGTEAFF
TRBJ2-3 NA TRBV5-6 TRBD2 TGTGCCAGCAGCCGGGGGGACCGGGATACGCAGTATTTT CASSRGDRDTQYF
TRBJ2-7 NA TRBV6-1 NA TGTGCCAGCAGTGTAAAGGGTTTCGGTATCGGGGACTACGAGCAGTACTTC CASSVKGFGIGDYEQYF
TRBJ1-5 NA TRBV5-1 NA TGCGCCAGCAGCCCCGGGACTGAGTATAGCAATCAGCCCCAGCATTTT CASSPGTEYSNQPQHF
TRBJ1-1 NA TRBV6-5 NA TGTGCCAGCAGTTACGGGGGCAACACTGAAGCTTTCTTT CASSYGGNTEAFF
TRBJ2-7 NA TRBV6-6 TRBD1 TGTGCCAGCAGTTACTCAGGGGGCCGCTACGAGCAGTACTTC CASSYSGGRYEQYF
TRBJ1-1 NA TRBV6-1 NA TGTGCCAGCACTAAGACAACGAACACTGAAGCTTTCTTT CASTKTTNTEAFF
TRBJ2-5 NA TRBV7-6 NA TGTGCCAGCAGCTTTGTGGCTTGGTACCAAGAGACCCAGTACTTC CASSFVAWYQETQYF
TRBJ1-1 once TRBV29-1 TRBD1 TGCAGCGTTGAAGACCCTGGGACAGCGGGTACTGAAGCTTTCTTT CSVEDPGTAGTEAFF
TRBJ2-5 NA TRBV6-5 TRBD2 TGTGCCAGCAGTCACCGCGGGGGAGTAGAGACCCAGTACTTC CASSHRGGVETQYF
TRBJ2-2 NA TRBV5-4 NA TGTGCCAGCAGCTTGGATAGCGGCACCGGGGAGCTGTTTTTT CASSLDSGTGELFF
TRBJ2-7 once TRBV7-8 NA TGTGCCAGCAGCTTAGGGGGCCCGCCCCCCTACGAGCAGTACTTC CASSLGGPPPYEQYF
TRBJ2-5 NA TRBV5-1 TRBD1 TGCGCCAGCAGCTTCGACAGGGCCACCCAAGAGACCCAGTACTTC CASSFDRATQETQYF
TRBJ1-2 NA TRBV5-8 TRBD1 TGTGCCAGCAGCTTGAGACCGGGACAGGGGGCGCGGGGCTACACCTTC CASSLRPGQGARGYTF
TRBJ2-3 NA TRBV11-3 TRBD1 TGTGCCAGCAGCCCGGGACAGGGGGTCACAGATACGCAGTATTTT CASSPGQGVTDTQYF
TRBJ1-2 once TRBV19 TRBD1 TGTGCCAGTAGTATCCTCACGACAGGGGACTATGGCTACACCTTC CASSILTTGDYGYTF